This T cell receptor beta chain is from a study of naive CD8 T cells in extremely preterm neonates (dated 2017 in TCRdb). Turning to the overall study: An age range of 25-50 years is given for the adult participants in the abstract, whereas a range of 20-50 years is given in the methods. TCRbeta CDR3 repertoires of sorted naive CD8+ T cells were compared across four age groups: extremely preterm neonates, term neonates, young children and adults.

The CDR3 goes from the cysteine to the phenylalanine over 15 residues. Just CDR3 DNA is preserved here, 45 bases in frame from base 1. V and J are truncated by 0 bases and 8 bases respectively, leaving an intervening sequence of 13 bases. The germline V gene supplies CDR1 LGHNA and CDR2 YSLEER. TCRbeta CDR3 regions were amplified from genomic DNA by a two-step, bias-controlled multiplex PCR. Primers specific for every TRBV and TRBJ gene segment were used in the multiplex PCR. TCRbeta repertoire data were generated with the immunoSEQ Assay. Processing in the source paper ran as follows. A relative-frequency ratio and a modified nearest-neighbor algorithm were applied to filter and cluster reads so that closely related sequences were merged. V, D and J gene assignments for CDR3 sequences followed IMGT annotation. Template counts were quantified against synthetic TCR CDR3 analog sequences and normalized for PCR amplification bias. Only unique productive sequences, that is, in-frame CDR3 sequences lacking stop codons, were included in the analyses. The immunoSEQ Analyzer software was used to calculate iChao1 richness and clonality, with clonality defined as 1 minus Pielou's evenness. JMP was used for statistical testing, with Student's t-test or a non-parametric test applied depending on Shapiro-Wilk normality results. Imported from immuneACCESS, the table was reduced by TCRdb to in-frame sequences with V and J called. These copies leave out some clones; in studies compared against another copy, an unresolved V gene accounts for under half, and the cause of the remainder is not known. V, J and clone size are taken as reported in that table, and D and trimming were inferred from the DNA itself. The sample table records about 8,000 clones; about 98% of these occur just once. Under 3% of the sample is held by the ten biggest clonotypes.

Peripheral blood was donated by five healthy children aged roughly 15-60 months who were having elective routine surgery, plus five healthy nonsmoking adults. Healthy nonsmokers aged roughly 19-55 years, with a median age of 39 years, were used as adult controls. A FACSAria III cell sorter was used to sort live, Annexin V-negative naive CD8+ T cells (CD3+CD8+CD45RA+CCR7+). Each sample yielded roughly 20,000 to 110,000 sorted naive CD8+ T cells. Mononuclear cells were isolated from diluted blood by Ficoll-Paque density gradient centrifugation. Before sorting, mononuclear cells were cryopreserved in about 10% DMSO plus 90% FBS and kept long term at -150 degrees C. After thawing, the cells were stained with Annexin V and with antibodies against CD3, CD8, CCR7 and CD45RA. Genomic DNA was extracted from snap-frozen sorted cell pellets with the DNeasy Blood and Tissue Kit. Overall study results and their limits: Preterm neonates had significantly lower iChao1 richness than all other age groups (p < 0.05) and an even clone distribution, indicating a less rich repertoire. Compared with the older groups, preterm CDR3s were shorter and closer to germline, carrying fewer N additions and showing less junctional trimming. To track T cell development within individuals, the authors urged prospective longitudinal studies of preterm and term neonates. Among the limitations the authors pointed out were a small sample size and productive template counts that varied across preterm samples. A higher proportion of shared CDR3 nucleotide sequences was found in preterm neonates (approximately 2.5%) than in term neonates (approximately 0.4%), young children (about 0.03%) and adults (0.01%).

This clone was seen only once. It has no known antigen specificity. The sample holds no much larger clone one base away, and base qualities are not on file. Sequences were obtained from naive CD8+ T cells from blood. The sequence was collected from a human donor in good health. The rearrangement combines TRBV4-3 with TRBJ1-4, with no reliable assignment of the D segment. The CDR3 loop reads CASSQDRPGVEKLFF. The bases read TGCGCCAGCAGCCAAGATCGTCCCGGGGTAGAAAAACTGTTTTTT.